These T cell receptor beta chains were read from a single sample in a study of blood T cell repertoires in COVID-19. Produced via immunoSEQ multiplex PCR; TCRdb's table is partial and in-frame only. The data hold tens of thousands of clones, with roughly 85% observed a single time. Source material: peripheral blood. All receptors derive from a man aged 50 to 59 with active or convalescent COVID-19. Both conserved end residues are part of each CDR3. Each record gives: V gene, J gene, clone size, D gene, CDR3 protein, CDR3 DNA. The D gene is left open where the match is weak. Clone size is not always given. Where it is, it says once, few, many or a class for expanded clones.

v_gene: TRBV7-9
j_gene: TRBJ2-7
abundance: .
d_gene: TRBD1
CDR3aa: CASTTGQGAYEQYF
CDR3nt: TGTGCCAGCACGACGGGACAGGGTGCCTACGAGCAGTACTTC

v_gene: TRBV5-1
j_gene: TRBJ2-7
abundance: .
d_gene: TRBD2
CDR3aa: CASSPAGAYEQYF
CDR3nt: TGCGCCAGCAGCCCTGCGGGAGCTTACGAGCAGTACTTC

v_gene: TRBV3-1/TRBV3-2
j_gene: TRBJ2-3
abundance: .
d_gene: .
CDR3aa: CASSQFIRTDTQYF
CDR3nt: TGTGCCAGCAGCCAGTTCATCCGCACAGATACGCAGTATTTT

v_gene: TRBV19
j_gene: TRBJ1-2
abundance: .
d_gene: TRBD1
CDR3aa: CASSMGQGYGYTF
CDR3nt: TGTGCCAGTAGTATGGGACAGGGCTATGGCTACACCTTC

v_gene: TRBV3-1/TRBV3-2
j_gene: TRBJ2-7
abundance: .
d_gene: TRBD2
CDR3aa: CASSQSLPGLAGFEQYF
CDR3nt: TGTGCCAGCAGCCAATCGTTACCGGGACTAGCGGGATTCGAGCAGTACTTC

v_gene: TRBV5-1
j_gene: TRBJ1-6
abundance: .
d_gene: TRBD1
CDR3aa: CASRWTGENSPLHF
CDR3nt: TGCGCCAGCAGGTGGACAGGGGAGAATTCACCCCTCCACTTT

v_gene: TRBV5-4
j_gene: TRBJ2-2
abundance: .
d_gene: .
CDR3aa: CASSSLGTAANTGELFF
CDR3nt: TGTGCCAGCAGCTCCCTAGGGACTGCCGCGAACACCGGGGAGCTGTTTTTT

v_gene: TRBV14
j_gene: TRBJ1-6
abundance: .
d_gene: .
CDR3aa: CASSQLRNSPLHF
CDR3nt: TGTGCCAGCAGCCAACTAAGAAATTCACCCCTCCACTTT

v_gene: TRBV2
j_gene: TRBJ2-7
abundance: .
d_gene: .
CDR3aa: CASSGGRYEQYF
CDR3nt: TGTGCCAGCAGTGGCGGGCGCTACGAGCAGTACTTC

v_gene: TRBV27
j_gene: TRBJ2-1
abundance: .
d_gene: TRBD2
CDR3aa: CASSFSGGADNEQFF
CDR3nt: TGTGCCAGCAGTTTTAGCGGGGGGGCCGACAATGAGCAGTTCTTC

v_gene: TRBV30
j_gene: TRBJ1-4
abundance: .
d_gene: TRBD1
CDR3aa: CAWSPGQGAEKLFF
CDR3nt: TGTGCCTGGAGCCCGGGACAGGGAGCTGAAAAACTGTTTTTT

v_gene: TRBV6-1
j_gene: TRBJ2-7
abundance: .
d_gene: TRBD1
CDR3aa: CASSERAGTGVYEQYF
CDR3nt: TGTGCCAGCAGTGAACGTGCCGGGACAGGCGTCTACGAGCAGTACTTC

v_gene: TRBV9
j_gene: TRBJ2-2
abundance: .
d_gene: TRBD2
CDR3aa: CASSVIPSGASGTGELFF
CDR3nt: TGTGCCAGCAGCGTAATCCCTAGCGGGGCATCAGGAACCGGGGAGCTGTTTTTT

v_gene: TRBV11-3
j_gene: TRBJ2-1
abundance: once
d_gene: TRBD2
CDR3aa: CASSLRAGGNEQFF
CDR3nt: TGTGCCAGCAGCCTAAGAGCGGGGGGCAATGAGCAGTTCTTC

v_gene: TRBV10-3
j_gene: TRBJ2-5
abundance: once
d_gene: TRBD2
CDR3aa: CASRLAGGETQYF
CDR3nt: TGTGCCAGTAGACTAGCGGGGGGAGAGACCCAGTACTTC

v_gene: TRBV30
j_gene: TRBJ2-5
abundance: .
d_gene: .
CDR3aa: CAWSVLQGRETQYF
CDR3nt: TGTGCCTGGAGTGTACTACAGGGAAGGGAGACCCAGTACTTC

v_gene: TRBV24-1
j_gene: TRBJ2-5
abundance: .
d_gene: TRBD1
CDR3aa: CATSSPGQGMETQYF
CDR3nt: TGTGCCACCAGCTCCCCGGGACAGGGAATGGAGACCCAGTACTTC

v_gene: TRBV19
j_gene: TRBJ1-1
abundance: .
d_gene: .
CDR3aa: CASSTGHPNTEAFF
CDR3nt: TGTGCCAGTAGTACCGGACACCCGAACACTGAAGCTTTCTTT

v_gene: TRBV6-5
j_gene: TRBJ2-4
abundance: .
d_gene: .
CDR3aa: CASSPQEIAKNIQYF
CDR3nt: TGTGCCAGCAGTCCCCAAGAGATAGCCAAAAACATTCAGTACTTC

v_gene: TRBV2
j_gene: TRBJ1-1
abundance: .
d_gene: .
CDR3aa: CASSESGTEAFF
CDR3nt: TGTGCCAGCAGTGAAAGCGGCACTGAAGCTTTCTTT

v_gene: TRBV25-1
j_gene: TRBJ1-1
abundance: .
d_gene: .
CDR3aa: CASSRGGVNTEAFF
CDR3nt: TGTGCCAGCAGTCGCGGGGGGGTGAACACTGAAGCTTTCTTT

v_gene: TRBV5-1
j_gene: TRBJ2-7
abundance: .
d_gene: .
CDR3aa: CASSFRDSRYEQYF
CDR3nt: TGCGCCAGCAGCTTCCGGGACTCAAGGTACGAGCAGTACTTC

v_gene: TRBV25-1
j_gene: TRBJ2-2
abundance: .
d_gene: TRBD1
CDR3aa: CASGQGGSANTGELFF
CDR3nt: TGTGCCAGCGGACAGGGGGGCTCCGCGAACACCGGGGAGCTGTTTTTT

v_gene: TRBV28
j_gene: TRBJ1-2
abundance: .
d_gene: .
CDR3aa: CASSSSDRIGYTF
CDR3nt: TGTGCCAGCAGCTCATCAGACAGAATAGGCTACACCTTC

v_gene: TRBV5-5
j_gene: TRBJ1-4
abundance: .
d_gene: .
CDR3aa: CASSWGTQNEKLFF
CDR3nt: TGTGCCAGCAGCTGGGGGACACAGAATGAAAAACTGTTTTTT

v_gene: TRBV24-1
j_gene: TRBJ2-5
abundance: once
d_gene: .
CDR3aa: CATSDPVETQYF
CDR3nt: TGTGCCACCAGTGATCCCGTAGAGACCCAGTACTTC

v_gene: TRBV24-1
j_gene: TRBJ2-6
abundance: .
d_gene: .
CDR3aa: CATSDWALNTAGANVLTF
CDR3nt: TGTGCCACCAGTGATTGGGCTCTGAACACTGCCGGGGCCAACGTCCTGACTTTC